Below are 18 T cell receptor beta chains sequenced from a single sample in a study of shared clonotypes between healthy human individuals. The data were produced by immunoSEQ multiplex PCR, yet TCRdb's version contains in-frame clones alone and is incomplete. The table shows 450,000 to 650,000 clones, with roughly 79% occurring only once. The sequenced sample consisted of PBMCs. Source of these receptors: a middle-aged woman in good health. Some clones in this sample may be carry-over from other donors' samples.

The chain joins TRBV19 to TRBJ2-3, with D perhaps assigned TRBD1 or TRBD2 (6 bases each). This CDR3 has 16 amino acids. Trimming cost V 5 bases and J 4 bases, with 19 bases left between them. Germline V gene sequence: CDR1 LNHDA, CDR2 SQIVND (reference sequence). CDR3 DNA: TGTGCCAGTAGTGGCCCCGGGGGCCGCGGGGCAGATACGCAGTATTTT. Amino acids: CASSGPGGRGADTQYF.

The chain combines TRBV6-4 with TRBJ2-2; D remains unclear. Trimming took 3 bases from V and 0 from J, leaving 8 bases between them. This CDR3 contains 15 residues. Germline lookup yields CDR1 MRHNA and CDR2 SNTAGT. In nucleotides, the CDR3 is TGTGCCAGCAGTGAAGGTGATTCGAACACCGGGGAGCTGTTTTTT. Its translation is CASSEGDSNTGELFF.

The rearrangement uses TRBV11-2 and TRBJ2-3; D is possibly TRBD1 or TRBD2 (5 bases each). Trimming shortened V by 5 bases and J by 6 bases, and 18 bases separated the two germline ends. The CDR3 is 15 amino acids. Germline CDR1 and CDR2: SGHAT and FQNNGV. CDR3 loop: CASSQTRVGTDTQYF. The CDR3 nucleotides are TGTGCCAGCAGCCAAACTAGGGTAGGGACCGATACGCAGTATTTT. Together with reference TRBV11-2 and TRBJ2-3, the CDR3 gives the full variable domain: EAGVAQSPRYKIIEKRQSVAFWCNPISGHATLYWYQQILGQGPKLLIQFQNNGVVDDSQLPKDRFSAERLKGVDSTLKIQPAKLEDSAVYLCASSQTRVGTDTQYFGPGTRLTVL.

The J gene is TRBJ1-4, the V gene TRBV7-9; 8 bases match TRBD1. The ends lost 6 bases at V and 7 bases at J; junction bases unmatched: 7. Germline V CDR1 and CDR2: SEHNR, FQNEAQ (reference sequence). The CDR3 is 14 amino acids. The CDR3 bases are TGTGCCAGCAGTTCGGACAGGGACTTTGAAAAACTGTTTTTT. Its protein is CASSSDRDFEKLFF.

The chain employs TRBV6-1 and TRBJ1-3; the D is unclear. This CDR3 is 14 amino acids long. Germline values: CDR1 MNHNS, CDR2 SASEGT. The V end lost 6 bases, the J end lost 0 bases, and 9 bases lay between the germline ends. This CDR3 reads CASRRHSSGNTIYF. CDR3 nucleotide sequence: TGTGCCAGCAGAAGACATAGCTCTGGAAACACCATATATTTT.

The rearrangement uses TRBV15 and TRBJ2-6; D might be TRBD1 or TRBD2, each matching 5 bases. This CDR3 has 15 residues. CDR1 LNHNV and CDR2 YYDKDF come from the germline V gene (reference sequence). The ends were cut back, 9 bases at V and 0 bases at J, with 12 bases in the middle. CDR3 residues: CATMGPISGANVLTF. CDR3 bases: TGTGCCACGATGGGACCGATCTCTGGGGCCAACGTCCTGACTTTC.

The chain recombines TRBV19 with TRBJ2-1, with a tentative D call TRBD2 (6 bases). The CDR3 contains 15 residues. Trimming removed 4 bases from V and 9 bases from J, with 19 bases in between. Germline loops: CDR1 LNHDA, CDR2 SQIVND (reference sequence). The CDR3 DNA reads as TGTGCCAGTAGTACCACGTACGCAGGGCGGGGTGAGCAGTTCTTC. It yields the protein CASSTTYAGRGEQFF.

Regarding this clone: The same CDR3 arises from other DNA sequences in this sample as well. The chain recombines TRBV28 with TRBJ1-2; no clear D gene. The CDR3 spans 12 residues. The germline V gene has CDR1 MDHEN and CDR2 SYDVKM. V shed 2 bases and J shed 5 bases, with 6 bases lying between them. CDR3 bases: TGTGCCAGCAGTTTAAGGCCTTATGGCTACACCTTC. Its translation is CASSLRPYGYTF.

The chain recombines TRBV4-1 with TRBJ2-7; no definite D call. V was shortened by 4 bases and J by 2 bases, with 12 bases between the two germline ends. In germline, CDR1 is MGHRA, CDR2 YSYEKL. CDR3 length: 14 residues. CDR3 sequence (DNA): TGCGCCAGCAGCCCTTGGACCAAAGCCTACGAGCAGTACTTC. It is translated as CASSPWTKAYEQYF.

This clone was seen once. At one boundary the junction diverges from the germline segment, which might be a read error. The chain employs TRBV10-1 and TRBJ2-7; D is perhaps TRBD1 (5 bases). Germline V gene lookup returns CDR1 WNHNN and CDR2 SYGVQD (reference sequence). The CDR3 is made up of 14 amino acids. CDR3: CVSSGAESSYEQYF. The CDR3 DNA is TGCGTCAGCAGTGGGGCGGAGAGCTCCTACGAGCAGTACTTC.

In this sample, this clone turned up once. CDR3 sequence: CASSEVWEETQYF. The CDR3, as DNA: TGTGCCAGCAGTGAAGTCTGGGAAGAGACCCAGTACTTC. This chain links TRBV6-1 with TRBJ2-5; D uncertain. Germline CDR1 reads MNHNS; CDR2 reads SASEGT. The V end was cut by 1 base, the J end by 3 bases, with 6 bases between. There are 13 residues in the CDR3.

This clone occurred a few times. The gene calls are TRBV6-6 and TRBJ1-5; D uncertain. The V end lost 0 bases, the J end lost 3 bases, and 9 bases lay between the germline ends. Looked up from germline, CDR1 is MNHNY and CDR2 is SVGAGI (reference sequence). The CDR3 extends over 15 amino acids. The CDR3 loop reads CASSYSGKANQPQHF. DNA of the CDR3: TGTGCCAGCAGTTACTCCGGCAAAGCCAATCAGCCCCAGCATTTT.

The chain uses TRBV28 and TRBJ2-6; TRBD2 agrees at 8 bases. V was clipped by 6 bases and J by 2 bases; unmatched bases: 0. The CDR3 has 14 amino acids. Per germline, CDR1 MDHEN and CDR2 SYDVKM. CDR3 region: CASRTSAGANVLTF. For the CDR3, the DNA is TGTGCCAGCAGGACTAGCGCTGGGGCCAACGTCCTGACTTTC.

The V gene is TRBV7-8, the J gene TRBJ2-1; 7 bases match TRBD1. CDR3 length equals 12 residues. V was clipped by 5 bases and J by 8 bases; unmatched bases: 3. CDR1 is SGHVS, CDR2 FQNEAQ, per germline. Here the CDR3 reads CASSRTGDEQFF. The CDR3 DNA reads TGTGCCAGCAGCCGCACAGGGGATGAGCAGTTCTTC.

Turning to this clone: This may come from a read error, since a much larger clone is one base off. The chain has TRBV2 and TRBJ1-5, with TRBD1 matching over 9 bases. The CDR3 loop spans 13 amino acids. Germline CDR1 reads SNHLY; CDR2 reads FYNNEI. Germline trimming cut 4 bases from V and 5 bases from J; bases unmatched to any gene: 0. The CDR3 region has the DNA TGTGCCAGCAGTGGGACAGGGGATCAGCCCCAGCATTTT. Translating gives CASSGTGDQPQHF.

The chain links TRBV19 to TRBJ1-5, with D unclear. Trimming shortened V by 3 bases and J by 4 bases, and 13 bases separated the two germline ends. The CDR3 totals 15 residues. From germline, CDR1 is LNHDA and CDR2 SQIVND (reference sequence). The CDR3 here is CASSINTGGNQPQHF. In nucleotides, the CDR3 is TGTGCCAGTAGTATTAATACCGGAGGGAATCAGCCCCAGCATTTT. Full variable domain (rest looked up from reference TRBV19 and TRBJ1-5): DGGITQSPKYLFRKEGQNVTLSCEQNLNHDAMYWYRQDPGQGLRLIYYSQIVNDFQKGDIAEGYSVSREKKESFPLTVTSAQKNPTAFYLCASSINTGGNQPQHFGDGTRLSIL.

The rearrangement joins TRBV15 to TRBJ1-5; possible D gene TRBD1, 5 bases. CDR3 length: 16 residues. CDR1 and CDR2 from the germline V gene are LNHNV and YYDKDF (reference sequence). The V gene lost 5 bases and the J gene lost 6 bases, with 20 bases spanning the gap. The CDR3 sequence: CATSGNSGPLGQPQHF. The CDR3 DNA reads as TGTGCCACCAGCGGAAACTCGGGACCCTTGGGTCAGCCCCAGCATTTT.

The chain joins TRBV29-1 to TRBJ2-3; 10 positions match TRBD2. CDR1 and CDR2 from the germline V gene are SQVTM and ANQGSEA. The CDR3 sequence is 13 residues long. With 6 bases clipped from V and 6 bases from J, the junction kept 6 bases outside the gene matches. In DNA form, the CDR3 reads TGCAGCGTGAAGCGGGAGGGCCTGGATACGCAGTATTTT. It is translated as CSVKREGLDTQYF.